These T cell receptor beta chains were read from a single sample in a study of blood T cells in healthy people across ages. TCRdb recomputed calls from the 5' RACE reads with MiXCR, one row per CDR3 protein. The data hold 1,800,000 or so distinct CDR3 sequences, with roughly two fifths observed a single time. Sequenced: blood. Source of these receptors: a human donor in good health. Both conserved end residues are part of each CDR3. Fields, in order: clone size, V gene, J gene, D gene, CDR3 protein, CDR3 DNA. D genes are given only for firm matches. Some rows have no size entry. The others give once, few or many, or a class for an expanded clone.

.	TRBV5-1	TRBJ2-7	.	CASSLAESRDNEQYF	TGCGCCAGCAGCTTGGCCGAAAGCAGGGACAACGAGCAGTACTTC
.	TRBV7-9	TRBJ2-1	TRBD2	CASSPRTSGASYNEQFF	TGTGCCAGCAGCCCCCGGACTAGCGGGGCTTCATACAATGAGCAGTTCTTC
.	TRBV11-1	TRBJ2-1	TRBD1	CASSSRTGTGGYNEQFF	TGTGCCAGCAGCTCTCGTACCGGGACAGGGGGTTACAATGAGCAGTTCTTC
.	TRBV5-6	TRBJ1-3	.	CASSSRDTSGSTIYF	TGTGCCAGCAGCTCTCGGGACACCTCTGGAAGCACCATATATTTT
.	TRBV20-1	TRBJ2-5	TRBD1	CSARRTGRQETQYF	TGCAGTGCTAGACGGACAGGCCGCCAAGAGACCCAGTACTTC
.	TRBV10-3	TRBJ2-1	.	CATSESSADNEQFF	TGTGCCACCAGTGAGTCCTCGGCAGACAATGAGCAGTTCTTC
few	TRBV7-3	TRBJ1-2	TRBD1	CASSSAGQGAYYGYTF	TGTGCCAGCAGCTCAGCGGGACAGGGCGCCTACTATGGCTACACCTTC
many	TRBV3-1	TRBJ1-6	.	CASSPQGSYNSPLHF	TGTGCCAGCAGCCCCCAGGGCTCCTATAATTCACCCCTCCACTTT
.	TRBV28	TRBJ1-2	.	CASSFFSAGLNYGYTF	TGTGCCAGCAGTTTTTTCTCCGCAGGGCTTAACTATGGCTACACCTTC
.	TRBV29-1	TRBJ1-1	.	CSVLRTRVIDTEAFF	TGCAGCGTTCTACGGACCAGGGTGATCGACACTGAAGCTTTCTTT
.	TRBV20-1	TRBJ1-5	TRBD1	CSARGGTGPHQPQHF	TGCAGTGCTAGAGGGGGGACAGGTCCTCATCAGCCCCAGCATTTT
once	TRBV11-3	TRBJ2-1	TRBD2	CASSKGLDIQETQFF	TGTGCCAGCAGCAAGGGACTAGACATACAAGAGACCCAGTTCTTC
.	TRBV6-1	TRBJ2-1	.	CASSEGPAEPYNEQFF	TGTGCCAGCAGTGAAGGACCAGCGGAGCCCTACAATGAGCAGTTCTTC
.	TRBV20-1	TRBJ2-5	.	CSARGWGEETQYF	TGCAGTGCTAGAGGTTGGGGAGAGGAGACCCAGTACTTC